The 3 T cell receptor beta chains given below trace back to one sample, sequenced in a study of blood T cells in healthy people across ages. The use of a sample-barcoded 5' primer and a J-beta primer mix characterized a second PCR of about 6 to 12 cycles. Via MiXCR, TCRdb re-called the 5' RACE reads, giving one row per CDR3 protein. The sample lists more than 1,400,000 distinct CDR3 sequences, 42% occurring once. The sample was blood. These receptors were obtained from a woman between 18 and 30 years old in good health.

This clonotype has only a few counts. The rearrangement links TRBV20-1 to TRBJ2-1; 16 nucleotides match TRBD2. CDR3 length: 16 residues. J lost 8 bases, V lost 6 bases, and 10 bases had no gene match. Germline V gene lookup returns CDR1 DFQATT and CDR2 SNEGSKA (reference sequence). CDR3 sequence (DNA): TGCAGTGCCAAAGCGGGACTAGCGGGGGGGCCCGATGAGCAGTTCTTC. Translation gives CSAKAGLAGGPDEQFF.

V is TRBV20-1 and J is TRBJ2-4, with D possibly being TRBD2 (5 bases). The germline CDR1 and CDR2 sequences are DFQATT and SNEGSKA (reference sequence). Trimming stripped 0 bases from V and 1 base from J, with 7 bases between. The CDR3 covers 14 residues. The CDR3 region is CSAREPGAKNIQYF. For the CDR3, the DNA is TGCAGTGCTAGAGAACCGGGGGCCAAAAACATTCAGTACTTC.

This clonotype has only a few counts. The CDR3 nucleotides read TGCAGCGTTGGTCAATTATCTGGCTACACCTTC. Protein product: CSVGQLSGYTF. The V call is TRBV29-1, the J call TRBJ1-2; no reliable D call. Trimming removed 4 bases from V and 7 bases from J, with 10 bases in between. Germline CDR1 SQVTM, CDR2 ANQGSEA. This CDR3 is 11 amino acids long. Complete variable domain (other parts from reference TRBV29-1 and TRBJ1-2): SAVISQKPSRDICQRGTSLTIQCQVDSQVTMMFWYRQQPGQSLTLIATANQGSEATYESGFVIDKFPISRPNLTFSTLTVSNMSPEDSSIYLCSVGQLSGYTFGSGTRLTVV.